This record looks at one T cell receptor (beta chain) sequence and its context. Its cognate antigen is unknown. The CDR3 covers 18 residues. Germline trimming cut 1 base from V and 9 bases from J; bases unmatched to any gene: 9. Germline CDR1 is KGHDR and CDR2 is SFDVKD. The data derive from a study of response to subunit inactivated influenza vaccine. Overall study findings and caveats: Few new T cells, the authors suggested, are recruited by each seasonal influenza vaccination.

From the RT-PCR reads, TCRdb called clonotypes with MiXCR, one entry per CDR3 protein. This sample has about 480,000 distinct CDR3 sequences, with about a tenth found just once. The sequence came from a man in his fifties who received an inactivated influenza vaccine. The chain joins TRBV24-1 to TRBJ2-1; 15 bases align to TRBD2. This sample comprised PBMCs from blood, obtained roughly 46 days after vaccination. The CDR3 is CATSDFSGTSGGPGEQFF. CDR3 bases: TGTGCCACCAGTGATTTTAGCGGGACTAGCGGGGGGCCCGGTGAGCAGTTCTTC.